The 5 T cell receptor beta chains presented below share a single source sample, sequenced in a study of CD8+CD57+ T cells in acquired aplastic anemia. Patients selected for sequencing had displayed CD8+CD57+ cell expansion by flow cytometry. Both TCR beta VDJ combination and CDR3 sequence profiling were carried out. Genomic DNA was the template for this profiling. Via MiXCR, TCRdb re-called the reads, giving one row per CDR3 protein. The sample records 150,000 to 200,000 distinct CDR3 sequences, 48% being singletons. The sequenced material came from sorted CD4+, CD8+, or CD8+CD57+ T cells (not recorded which) from PBMCs. These receptors originate from a human donor with aplastic anemia.

CDR3 sequence: CASSFRQGAREQYF. DNA for the CDR3: TGTGCCAGCAGCTTCCGACAGGGGGCCCGCGAGCAGTACTTC. This chain joins TRBV2 and TRBJ2-7; 10 bases align to TRBD1. Germline trimming cut 6 bases from V and 6 bases from J; bases unmatched to any gene: 8. CDR1 is SNHLY and CDR2 is FYNNEI in the germline V gene. The CDR3 contains 14 residues.

As concerns this clonotype: At one end, the junction sequence differs from germline, possibly due to a read error. J is TRBJ2-1 and V is TRBV7-7; no clear D gene. CDR1 and CDR2 (germline): SSHAT, FNYEAQ (reference sequence). The CDR3 loop spans 13 amino acids. Here the CDR3 DNA reads TGTGCTAGCAGCTTACAAAGATACAATGAGCAGTTCTTC. The encoded protein is CASSLQRYNEQFF.

There are a few counts of this clonotype. This chain links TRBV18 with TRBJ1-2; D not certain. Germline V gene sequence: CDR1 KGHSH, CDR2 LQKENI. This CDR3 has 13 residues. The V and J ends lost 2 bases and 2 bases respectively, with 6 bases between them. In DNA form, the CDR3 reads TGTGCCAGCTCACCAGACACAAACTATGGCTACACCTTC. Translation gives CASSPDTNYGYTF.

The table lists this clonotype with many counts. The chain recombines TRBV9 with TRBJ2-1, with D possibly TRBD2 on 5 matching bases. The CDR3 is 15 amino acids. V lost 0 bases and J 2 bases, leaving 9 bases between the germline ends. In germline, CDR1 is SGDLS, CDR2 YYNGEE. The CDR3 DNA reads as TGTGCCAGCAGCGTAGCGTCTAGCCCCTACAATGAGCAGTTCTTC. Its translation is CASSVASSPYNEQFF.

The chain employs TRBV7-6 and TRBJ1-6, with D perhaps matching TRBD1 (5 bases). From germline, CDR1 is SGHVS and CDR2 FNYEAQ. Trimming cost V 1 base and J 10 bases, with 17 bases left between them. This CDR3 spans 16 amino acids. The CDR3 protein is CASSLDIRTKRSPLHF. The CDR3 DNA sequence: TGTGCCAGCAGCTTAGATATAAGGACAAAGCGGTCACCCCTCCACTTT.